This entry is about one T cell receptor (beta chain). Its specificity is unknown. A junction end diverges from the germline sequence, so it may reflect a read error. This CDR3 has 14 residues. Germline assignment: CDR1 SSHAT and CDR2 FNYEAQ (reference sequence). This specimen comes from a study of OX40 agonist ivuxolimab in advanced cancers. Study findings and constraints: On average, CD8+ T cells showed a greater number of expanded clones than CD4+.

The assay was immunoSEQ multiplex PCR, and TCRdb's table has in-frame clones only and misses some. The sample consists of 60,000 to 75,000 clones, 91% of them appearing once. This chain links TRBV7-7 with TRBJ2-1; 7 bases line up with TRBD2. The material sequenced was CD4+ or CD8+ T cells sorted from blood, taken in a trial of the OX40 agonist ivuxolimab. The clonotype comes from an adult with an advanced solid tumor such as melanoma, head and neck, liver or kidney cancer. The CDR3 reads CASSLVGEGNEQFF. In nucleotides, the CDR3 is TGTGCTAGCAGCTTAGTAGGGGAGGGTAATGAGCAGTTCTTC.